This TCR beta chain emerged from a study of blood T cell repertoires in COVID-19. Here immunoSEQ multiplex PCR was the method, and the copy in TCRdb shows in-frame clones only, minus some. The sample includes over 70,000 clones, 75% to 85% of them seen just once. The CDR3 contains 14 residues. Trimming stripped 0 bases from V and 7 bases from J, with 10 bases between. The germline CDR1 and CDR2 sequences are LGHDT and YNNKEL (reference sequence). The sequencing input was peripheral blood. The chain combines TRBV3-1 (or the pseudogene TRBV3-2) with TRBJ2-1; D gene unclear. This receptor was taken from a woman older than 75 with acute or convalescent COVID-19. CDR3 nucleotide sequence: TGTGCCAGCAGCCAAGATTGGTTACAAAATGAGCAGTTCTTC. Translation: CASSQDWLQNEQFF.